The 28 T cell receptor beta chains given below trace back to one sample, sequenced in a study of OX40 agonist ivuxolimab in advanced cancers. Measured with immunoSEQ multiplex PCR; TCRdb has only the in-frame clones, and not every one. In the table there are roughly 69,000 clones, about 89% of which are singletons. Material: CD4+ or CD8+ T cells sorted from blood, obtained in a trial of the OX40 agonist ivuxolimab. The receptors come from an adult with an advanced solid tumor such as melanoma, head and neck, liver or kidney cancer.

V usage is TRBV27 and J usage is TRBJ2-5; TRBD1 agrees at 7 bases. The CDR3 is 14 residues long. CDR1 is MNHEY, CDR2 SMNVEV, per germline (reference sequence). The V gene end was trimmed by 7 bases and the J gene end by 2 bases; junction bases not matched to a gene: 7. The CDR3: CASNPGTAQETQYF. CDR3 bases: TGTGCCAGCAACCCCGGGACAGCACAAGAGACCCAGTACTTC.

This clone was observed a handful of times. The DNA for the CDR3 is TGTGCCAGCAGTTGGGGGGGACAAAATCAGCCCCAGCATTTT. Translating gives CASSWGGQNQPQHF. The V and J genes are TRBV27 and TRBJ1-5; perhaps TRBD1 as D (6 bases). The germline V gene has CDR1 MNHEY and CDR2 SMNVEV (reference sequence). Trimming took off 4 bases at V and 4 bases at J, with 11 bases between the two ends. The CDR3 length is 14 residues.

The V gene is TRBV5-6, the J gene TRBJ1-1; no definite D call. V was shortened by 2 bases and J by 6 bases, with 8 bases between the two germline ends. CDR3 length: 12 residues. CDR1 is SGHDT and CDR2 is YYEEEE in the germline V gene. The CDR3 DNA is TGTGCCAGCAGCTTTTTGGGTTCTGAAGCTTTCTTT. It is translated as CASSFLGSEAFF.

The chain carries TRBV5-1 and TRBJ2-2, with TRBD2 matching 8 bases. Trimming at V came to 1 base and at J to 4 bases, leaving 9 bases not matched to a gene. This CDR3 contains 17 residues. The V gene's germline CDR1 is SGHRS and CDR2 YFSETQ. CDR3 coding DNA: TGCGCCAGCAGCTTGACGGAAATACTAGCGGTCACCGGGGAGCTGTTTTTT. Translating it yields CASSLTEILAVTGELFF.

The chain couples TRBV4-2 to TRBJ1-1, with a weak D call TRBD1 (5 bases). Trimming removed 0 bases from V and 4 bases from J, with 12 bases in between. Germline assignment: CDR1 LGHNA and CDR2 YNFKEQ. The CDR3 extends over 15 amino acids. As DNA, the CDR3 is TGTGCCAGCAGCCAAGATCTAGGGGCAGGCACTGAAGCTTTCTTT. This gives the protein CASSQDLGAGTEAFF.

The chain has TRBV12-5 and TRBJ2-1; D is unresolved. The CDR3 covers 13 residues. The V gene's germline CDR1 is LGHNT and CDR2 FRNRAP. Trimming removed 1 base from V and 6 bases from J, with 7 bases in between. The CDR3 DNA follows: TGTGCTAGTGGTTTGGGATTACTCAATGAGCAGTTCTTC. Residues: CASGLGLLNEQFF.

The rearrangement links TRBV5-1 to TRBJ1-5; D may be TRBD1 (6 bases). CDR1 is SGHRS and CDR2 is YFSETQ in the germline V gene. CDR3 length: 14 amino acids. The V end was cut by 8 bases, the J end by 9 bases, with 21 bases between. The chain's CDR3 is CARQDSGENWPQHF. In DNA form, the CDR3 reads TGCGCCAGGCAGGACTCAGGGGAGAATTGGCCCCAGCATTTT.

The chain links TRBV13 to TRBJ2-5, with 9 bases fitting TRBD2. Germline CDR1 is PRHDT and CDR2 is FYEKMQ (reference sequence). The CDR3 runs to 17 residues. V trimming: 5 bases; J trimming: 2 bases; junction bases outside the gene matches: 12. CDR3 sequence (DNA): TGTGCCAGCAGCGGGATGGATAGCGGGGGAGAACAAGAGACCCAGTACTTC. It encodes CASSGMDSGGEQETQYF.

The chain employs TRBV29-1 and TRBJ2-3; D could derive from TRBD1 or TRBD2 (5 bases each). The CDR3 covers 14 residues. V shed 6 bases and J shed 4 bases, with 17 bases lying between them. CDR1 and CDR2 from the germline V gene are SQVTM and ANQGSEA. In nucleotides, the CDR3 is TGCAGCGTCCTGGGACCCATCGGGCCAGATACGCAGTATTTT. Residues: CSVLGPIGPDTQYF.

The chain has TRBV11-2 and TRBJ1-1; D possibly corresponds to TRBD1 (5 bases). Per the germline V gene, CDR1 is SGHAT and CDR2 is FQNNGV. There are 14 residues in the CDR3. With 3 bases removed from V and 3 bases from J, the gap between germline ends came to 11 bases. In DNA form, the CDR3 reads TGTGCCAGCAGCTTTTGGGACGGGGACACTGAAGCTTTCTTT. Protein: CASSFWDGDTEAFF.

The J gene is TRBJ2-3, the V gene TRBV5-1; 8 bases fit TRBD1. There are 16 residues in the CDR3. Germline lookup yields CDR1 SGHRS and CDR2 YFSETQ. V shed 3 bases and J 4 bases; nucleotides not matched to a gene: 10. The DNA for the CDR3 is TGCGCCAGCAGCTCCGACAGGGGATACCTCGCAGATACGCAGTATTTT. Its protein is CASSSDRGYLADTQYF.

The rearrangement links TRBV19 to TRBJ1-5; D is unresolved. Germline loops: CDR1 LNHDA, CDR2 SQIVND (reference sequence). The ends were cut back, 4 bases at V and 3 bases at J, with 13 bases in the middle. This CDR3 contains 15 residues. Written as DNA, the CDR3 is TGTGCCAGTAGTAGTGGCCCCAGACTCAATCAGCCCCAGCATTTT. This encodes CASSSGPRLNQPQHF.

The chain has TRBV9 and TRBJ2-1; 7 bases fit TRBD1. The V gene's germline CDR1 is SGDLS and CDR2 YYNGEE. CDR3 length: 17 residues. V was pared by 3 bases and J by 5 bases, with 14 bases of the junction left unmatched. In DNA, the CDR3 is TGTGCCAGCAGCGCTTCACCCCGACAGGGCAGCAACAATGAGCAGTTCTTC. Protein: CASSASPRQGSNNEQFF.

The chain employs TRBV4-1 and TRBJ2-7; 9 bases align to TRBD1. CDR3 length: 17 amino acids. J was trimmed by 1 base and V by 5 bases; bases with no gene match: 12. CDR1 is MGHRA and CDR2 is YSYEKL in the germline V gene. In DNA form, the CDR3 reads TGCGCCAGCAGCGATTCGTTCGGGACAGGGTATTCCTACGAGCAGTACGTC. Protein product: CASSDSFGTGYSYEQYV.

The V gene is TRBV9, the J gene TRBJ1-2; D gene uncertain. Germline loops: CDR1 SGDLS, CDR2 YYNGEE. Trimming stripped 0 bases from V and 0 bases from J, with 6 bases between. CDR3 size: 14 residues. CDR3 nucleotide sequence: TGTGCCAGCAGCGTAGAAGGACCTAACTATGGCTACACCTTC. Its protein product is CASSVEGPNYGYTF.

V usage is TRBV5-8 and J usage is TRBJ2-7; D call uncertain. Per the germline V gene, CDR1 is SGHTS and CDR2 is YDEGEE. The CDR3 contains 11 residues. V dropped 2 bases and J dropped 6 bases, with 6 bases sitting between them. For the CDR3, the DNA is TGTGCCAGCAGCTTCGGGCCCGAGCAGTACGTC. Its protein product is CASSFGPEQYV.

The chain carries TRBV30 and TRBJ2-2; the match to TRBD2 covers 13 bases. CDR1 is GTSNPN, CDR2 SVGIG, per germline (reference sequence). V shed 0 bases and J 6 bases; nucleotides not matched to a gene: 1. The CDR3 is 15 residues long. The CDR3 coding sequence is TGTGCCTGGAGTGTACTAGCGGGAGGGCCCGGGGAGCTGTTTTTT. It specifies CAWSVLAGGPGELFF.

The CDR3 is CASSPAGTGQAGSYGYTF. The CDR3 nucleotides read TGTGCCAGCAGCCCAGCGGGGACAGGGCAAGCCGGCTCATATGGCTACACCTTC. V is TRBV9 and J is TRBJ1-2; 9 nucleotides agree with TRBD1. The CDR3 is 18 amino acids. In germline, CDR1 is SGDLS, CDR2 YYNGEE. V gave up 4 bases and J gave up 5 bases; unmatched junction bases: 18.

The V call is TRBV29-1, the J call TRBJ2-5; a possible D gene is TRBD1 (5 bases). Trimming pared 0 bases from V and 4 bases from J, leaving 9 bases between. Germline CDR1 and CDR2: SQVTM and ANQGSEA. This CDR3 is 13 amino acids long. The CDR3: CSVEDSRVETQYF. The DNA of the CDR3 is TGCAGCGTTGAAGACTCCAGGGTAGAGACCCAGTACTTC.

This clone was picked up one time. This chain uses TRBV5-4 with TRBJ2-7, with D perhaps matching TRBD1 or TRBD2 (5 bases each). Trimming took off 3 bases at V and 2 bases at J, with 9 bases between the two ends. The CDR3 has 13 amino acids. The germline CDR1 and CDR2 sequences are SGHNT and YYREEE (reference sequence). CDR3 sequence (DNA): TGTGCCAGCAGCTACCAGGGAGCCTACGAGCAGTACTTC. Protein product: CASSYQGAYEQYF. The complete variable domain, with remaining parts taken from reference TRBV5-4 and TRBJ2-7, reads ETGVTQSPTHLIKTRGQQVTLRCSSQSGHNTVSWYQQALGQGPQFIFQYYREEENGRGNFPPRFSGLQFPNYSSELNVNALELDDSALYLCASSYQGAYEQYFGPGTRLTVT.

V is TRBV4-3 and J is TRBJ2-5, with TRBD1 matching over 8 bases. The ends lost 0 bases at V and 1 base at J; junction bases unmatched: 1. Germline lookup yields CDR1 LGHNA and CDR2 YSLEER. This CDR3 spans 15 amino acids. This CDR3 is CASSQEGQVQETQYF. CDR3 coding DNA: TGCGCCAGCAGCCAAGAGGGACAGGTCCAAGAGACCCAGTACTTC.

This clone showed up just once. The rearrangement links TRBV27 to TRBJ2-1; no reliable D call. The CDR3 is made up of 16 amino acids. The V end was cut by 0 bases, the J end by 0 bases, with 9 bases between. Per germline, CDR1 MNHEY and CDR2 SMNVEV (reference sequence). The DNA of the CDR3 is TGTGCCAGCAGTTTATCCCCAGTGAGCTCCTACAATGAGCAGTTCTTC. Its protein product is CASSLSPVSSYNEQFF.

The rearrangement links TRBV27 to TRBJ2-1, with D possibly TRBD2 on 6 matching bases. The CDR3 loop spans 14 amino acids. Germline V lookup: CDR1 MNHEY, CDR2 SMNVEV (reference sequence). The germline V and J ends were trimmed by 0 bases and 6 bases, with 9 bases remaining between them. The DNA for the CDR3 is TGTGCCAGCAGTTTATCGAGTAGCGGCAATGAGCAGTTCTTC. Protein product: CASSLSSSGNEQFF.

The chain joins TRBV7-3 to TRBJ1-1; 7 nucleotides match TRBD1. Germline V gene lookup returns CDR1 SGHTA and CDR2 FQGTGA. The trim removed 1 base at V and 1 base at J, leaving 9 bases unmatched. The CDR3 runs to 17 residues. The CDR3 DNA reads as TGTGCCAGCAGCTTAAAAGCAAAGGGGGCCAAGAACACTGAAGCTTTCTTT. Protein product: CASSLKAKGAKNTEAFF.

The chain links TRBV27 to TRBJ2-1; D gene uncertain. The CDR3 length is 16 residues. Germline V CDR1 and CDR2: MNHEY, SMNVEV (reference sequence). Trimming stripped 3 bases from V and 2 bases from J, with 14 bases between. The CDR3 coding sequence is TGTGCCAGCAGTTTTGGTGGCCACTCCCCCTACAATGAGCAGTTCTTC. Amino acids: CASSFGGHSPYNEQFF.

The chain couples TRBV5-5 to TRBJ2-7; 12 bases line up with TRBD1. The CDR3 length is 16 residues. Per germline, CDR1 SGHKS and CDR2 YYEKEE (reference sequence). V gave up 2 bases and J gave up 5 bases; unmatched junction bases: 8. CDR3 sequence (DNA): TGTGCCAGCAGCTTAGGGGACAGGGGGCTGTGGGACGAGCAGTACGTC. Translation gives CASSLGDRGLWDEQYV.

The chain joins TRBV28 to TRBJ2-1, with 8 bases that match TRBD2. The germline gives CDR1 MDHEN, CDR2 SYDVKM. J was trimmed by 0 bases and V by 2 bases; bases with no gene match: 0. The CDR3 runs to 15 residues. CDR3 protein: CASSLRGGSYNEQFF. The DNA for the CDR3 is TGTGCCAGCAGTTTACGGGGGGGCTCCTACAATGAGCAGTTCTTC. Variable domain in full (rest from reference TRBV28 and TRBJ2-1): DVKVTQSSRYLVKRTGEKVFLECVQDMDHENMFWYRQDPGLGLRLIYFSYDVKMKEKGDIPEGYSVSREKKERFSLILESASTNQTSMYLCASSLRGGSYNEQFFGPGTRLTVL.

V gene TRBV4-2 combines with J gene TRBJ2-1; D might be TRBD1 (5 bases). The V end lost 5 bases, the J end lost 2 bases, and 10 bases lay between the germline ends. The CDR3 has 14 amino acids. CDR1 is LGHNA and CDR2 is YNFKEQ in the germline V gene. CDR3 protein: CASSYRQTYNEQFF. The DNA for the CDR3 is TGTGCCAGCAGCTACCGACAGACCTACAATGAGCAGTTCTTC.